The following is a TCR beta chain sequence with its context. The data stem from a study of monozygotic twins with inflammatory bowel disease. After re-calling the 5' RACE reads, TCRdb lists one entry per CDR3 protein, DNA absent. The sample data list 330,000 or so distinct CDR3 sequences. CDR1 and CDR2 (germline): SEHNR, FQNEAQ (reference sequence). The CDR3 loop spans 15 amino acids. This rearrangement joins TRBV7-9 to TRBJ1-4. This sequence originates from a human donor with ulcerative colitis or Crohn's disease, or a healthy co-twin of an affected twin (not recorded which). Sequencing used blood. The CDR3 region is CASSLRAGTDEKLFF. The full variable domain, with the rest looked up from reference TRBV7-9 and TRBJ1-4, is DTGVSQNPRHKITKRGQNVTFRCDPISEHNRLYWYRQTLGQGPEFLTYFQNEAQLEKSRLLSDRFSAERPKGSFSTLEIQRTEQGDSAMYLCASSLRAGTDEKLFFGSGTQLSVL.